These T cell receptor beta chains were read from a single sample in a study of cytomegalovirus exposure and HLA in healthy donors. Libraries were prepared by immunoSEQ multiplex PCR; TCRdb keeps only in-frame clonotypes and omits some of them. The sample yields fewer than 95,000 clones, 85% seen once. Material: PBMCs. The receptors were sampled from a middle-aged man in good health and CMV-seropositive. Both conserved end residues are part of each CDR3. The order of the fields is D gene, J gene, clone size, V gene, CDR3 DNA, CDR3 protein. A D gene is named only where the DNA matches it firmly. Clone size is given for some rows only: seen once, a few or many times, or a class if the clone is expanded.

TRBD1	TRBJ1-4	once	TRBV6-5	TGTGCCAGCGAGAGGGGGCAAAGGGAAAAACTGTTTTTT	CASERGQREKLFF
TRBD1	TRBJ1-2	-	TRBV2	TGTGCCAGCAGTGATTCGGGACAGTCATCATATGGCTACACCTTC	CASSDSGQSSYGYTF
TRBD2	TRBJ2-3	-	TRBV7-9	TGTGCCAGCAGCTCAGGGACTAGCGGGAGCACAGATACGCAGTATTTT	CASSSGTSGSTDTQYF
TRBD1	TRBJ1-2	-	TRBV7-6	TGTGCCAGCAGCTTAGTTGGGGGGCAGGGGGACTATGGCTACACCTTC	CASSLVGGQGDYGYTF
-	TRBJ2-1	-	TRBV7-2	TGTGCCAGCAGCTTAACGGTATACAATGAGCAGTTCTTC	CASSLTVYNEQFF
-	TRBJ1-3	-	TRBV5-4	TGTGCCAGCAGCTTGGAACCTACCTCTGGAAACACCATATATTTT	CASSLEPTSGNTIYF
-	TRBJ1-4	-	TRBV18	TGTGCCAGCTCCCCGGGAGGCCCCGAAAAACTGTTTTTT	CASSPGGPEKLFF
-	TRBJ2-3	-	TRBV7-3	TGTGCCAGCAGCTTGTCGACTAGTTTGCCAGATACGCAGTATTTT	CASSLSTSLPDTQYF
TRBD1	TRBJ1-2	-	TRBV5-8	TGTGCCAGCAGCTTCCGTAGGGGACAGGGTGACTATGGCTACACCTTC	CASSFRRGQGDYGYTF
TRBD1	TRBJ1-2	-	TRBV5-6	TGTGCCAGCAGCTCCGGACAGGGAGTCTCTCTTCGTGGAGGCTACACCTTC	CASSSGQGVSLRGGYTF
TRBD2	TRBJ2-1	once	TRBV30	TGTGCCTGGAGCGTCAAAGGGCGGGGGGGCTCCTACAATGAGCAGTTCTTC	CAWSVKGRGGSYNEQFF
TRBD1	TRBJ1-2	-	TRBV15	TGTGCCACCAGCAGAGACCAGGGGGGTAGTGGTTACACCTTC	CATSRDQGGSGYTF
TRBD2	TRBJ2-6	-	TRBV9	TGTGCCAGCAGCCCCAGGACTAGCGGGGGGTCTGGGGCCAACGTCCTGACTTTC	CASSPRTSGGSGANVLTF
-	TRBJ1-4	-	TRBV6-1	TGTGCCAGCAGTGGACGAACACGGCCGGGGAGCGAACTGTTTTTT	CASSGRTRPGSELFF
-	TRBJ2-1	-	TRBV10-2	TGCGCCAGCATCTTGGACAGTAAGAATGAGCAGTTCTTC	CASILDSKNEQFF
TRBD1	TRBJ1-5	once	TRBV10-2	TGCGCCACCAACAATCAGGGGGCGTTTGAGCCCCAGCATTTT	CATNNQGAFEPQHF
TRBD2	TRBJ2-1	-	TRBV4-1	TGCGCCAGCAGCCTCTGGATAGCGGGGGGGCCCAGGGAGCAGTTCTTC	CASSLWIAGGPREQFF
TRBD1	TRBJ1-1	-	TRBV2	TGTGCCAGCAGTGGGACAGGGAGAGAGGCTTTCTTT	CASSGTGREAFF
-	TRBJ1-1	-	TRBV6-1	TGTGCCAGCAGTGAATTGGGGATTAGGGGGACTGAAGCTTTCTTT	CASSELGIRGTEAFF
TRBD1	TRBJ2-5	-	TRBV20-1	TGCAGTGCGAGGACAGGGGCGTCCCAGTACTTC	CSARTGASQYF
-	TRBJ1-2	-	TRBV11-3	TGTGCCAGCAGCGATACTCTGGGGGGAAGCTATGGCTACACCTTC	CASSDTLGGSYGYTF
TRBD1	TRBJ1-3	-	TRBV28	TGTGCCAGCAGCGTCGACAGGGTGATTGGAAACACCATATATTTT	CASSVDRVIGNTIYF
-	TRBJ2-7	-	TRBV5-1	TGCGCCAGCAGCCGTGATTGGACAGCCAGCTCCTACGAGCAGTACTTC	CASSRDWTASSYEQYF
-	TRBJ1-2	few	TRBV6-5	TGTGCCAGCAGTGCCTTAACAGGGTTTGTTGGCTACACCTTC	CASSALTGFVGYTF
-	TRBJ2-2	-	TRBV10-3	TGTGCCATCAGTGCCCGCCTCCAGGGGAGAGGCAACACCGGGGAGCTGTTTTTT	CAISARLQGRGNTGELFF
-	TRBJ2-5	few	TRBV11-1	TGTGCCAGCAGCTTTGGCCTTACAGGGAGGGGAGAGACCCAGTACTTC	CASSFGLTGRGETQYF